This T cell receptor (beta chain) was sequenced during a study of blood T cell repertoires in COVID-19. The method was immunoSEQ multiplex PCR; TCRdb's version includes in-frame clones alone and lacks a portion of them. The repertoire holds under 200,000 clones, with 86% as singletons. The CDR3 length is 17 residues. The germline V gene encodes CDR1 SGHTA and CDR2 FQGTGA. With 2 bases removed from V and 3 bases from J, the gap between germline ends came to 16 bases. Sequencing used peripheral blood. The rearrangement joins TRBV7-3 to TRBJ2-2; D perhaps matches TRBD1 (7 bases). This sequence was found in a man between 50 and 59 years old with active or convalescent COVID-19. CDR3 sequence (DNA): TGTGCCAGCAGCTTACGCGTGGGCAGGGGGGACACCGGGGAGCTGTTTTTT. This encodes CASSLRVGRGDTGELFF. Together with reference TRBV7-3 and TRBJ2-2, the CDR3 gives the full variable domain: GAGVSQTPSNKVTEKGKYVELRCDPISGHTALYWYRQSLGQGPEFLIYFQGTGAADDSGLPNDRFFAVRPEGSVSTLKIQRTERGDSAVYLCASSLRVGRGDTGELFFGEGSRLTVL.